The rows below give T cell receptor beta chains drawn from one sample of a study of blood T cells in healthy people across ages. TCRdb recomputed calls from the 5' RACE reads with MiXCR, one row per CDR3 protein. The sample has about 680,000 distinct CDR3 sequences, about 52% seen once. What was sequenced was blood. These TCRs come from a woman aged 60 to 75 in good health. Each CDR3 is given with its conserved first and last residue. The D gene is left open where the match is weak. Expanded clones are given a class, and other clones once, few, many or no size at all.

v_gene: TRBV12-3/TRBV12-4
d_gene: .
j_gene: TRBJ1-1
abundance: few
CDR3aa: CASSFDSTEAFF
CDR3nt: TGTGCCAGCAGTTTTGATTCCACTGAAGCTTTCTTT

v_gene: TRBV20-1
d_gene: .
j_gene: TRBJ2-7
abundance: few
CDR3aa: CSARDPDRIYEQYF
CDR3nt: TGCAGTGCTAGAGACCCCGACAGGATCTACGAGCAGTACTTC

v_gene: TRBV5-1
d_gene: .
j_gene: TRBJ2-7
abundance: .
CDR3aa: CASSLVGKFNEQYF
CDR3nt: TGCGCCAGCAGCTTGGTGGGAAAATTCAACGAGCAGTACTTC

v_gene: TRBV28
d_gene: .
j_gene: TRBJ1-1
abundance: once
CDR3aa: CASSFADRYMNTEAFF
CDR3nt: TGTGCCAGCAGTTTCGCGGACAGATACATGAACACTGAAGCTTTCTTT

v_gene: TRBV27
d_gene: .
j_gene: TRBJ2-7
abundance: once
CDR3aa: CASSEMISYEQYF
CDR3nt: TGTGCCAGCAGTGAGATGATCTCCTACGAGCAGTACTTC

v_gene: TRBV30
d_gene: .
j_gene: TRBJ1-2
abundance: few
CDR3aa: CAWRSGHGSYGYTF
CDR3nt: TGTGCCTGGCGATCTGGGCATGGGTCCTATGGCTACACCTTC

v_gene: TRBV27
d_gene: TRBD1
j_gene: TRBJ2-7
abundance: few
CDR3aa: CASGTGDLLGQYF
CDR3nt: TGTGCCAGCGGGACAGGGGATCTCCTAGGGCAGTACTTC

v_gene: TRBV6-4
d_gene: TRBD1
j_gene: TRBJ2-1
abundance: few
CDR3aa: CASIMTGSYNEQFF
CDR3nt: TGTGCCAGCATCATGACAGGGTCCTACAATGAGCAGTTCTTC

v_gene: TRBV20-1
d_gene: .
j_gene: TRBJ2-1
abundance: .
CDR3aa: CSAREGFNEQFF
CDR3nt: TGCAGTGCTAGAGAGGGATTCAATGAGCAGTTCTTC

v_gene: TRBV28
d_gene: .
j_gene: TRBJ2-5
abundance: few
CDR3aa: CASREQGGQETQYF
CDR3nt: TGTGCCAGCAGGGAACAGGGGGGGCAAGAGACCCAGTACTTC

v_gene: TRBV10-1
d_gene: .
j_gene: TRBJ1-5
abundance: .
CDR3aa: CASSGIRRPQHF
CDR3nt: TGCGCCAGCAGTGGCATTCGGCGGCCCCAGCATTTT

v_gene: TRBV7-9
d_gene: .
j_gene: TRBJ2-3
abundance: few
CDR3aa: CASSLHSGRAKADTQYF
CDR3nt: TGTGCCAGCAGCTTACATTCGGGCAGGGCGAAGGCAGATACGCAGTATTTT

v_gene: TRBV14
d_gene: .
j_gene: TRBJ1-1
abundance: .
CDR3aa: CASSKIEAFF
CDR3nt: TGTGCCAGCAGCAAAATTGAAGCTTTCTTT

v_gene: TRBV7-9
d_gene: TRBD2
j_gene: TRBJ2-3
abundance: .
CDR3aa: CASSEGLAGRADTQYF
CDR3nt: TGTGCCAGCAGCGAAGGTCTAGCGGGGAGAGCAGATACGCAGTATTTT

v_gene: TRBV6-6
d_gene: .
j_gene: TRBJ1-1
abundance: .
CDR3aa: CASRPVGQGEAFF
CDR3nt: TGTGCCAGCAGACCGGTGGGGCAGGGGGAAGCTTTCTTT

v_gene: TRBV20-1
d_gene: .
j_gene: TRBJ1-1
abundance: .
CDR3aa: CSARDYAGLGATQNTEAFF
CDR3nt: TGCAGTGCTAGAGATTATGCCGGGTTGGGGGCAACTCAGAACACTGAAGCTTTCTTT

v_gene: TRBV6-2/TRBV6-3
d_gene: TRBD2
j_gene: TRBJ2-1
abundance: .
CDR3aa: CASRRPLAGVGNEQFF
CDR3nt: TGTGCCAGCAGGCGCCCTCTAGCGGGAGTGGGGAATGAGCAGTTCTTC

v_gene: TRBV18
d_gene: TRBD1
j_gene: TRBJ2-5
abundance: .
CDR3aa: CASSSDRDPINEQYF
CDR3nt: TGTGCCAGCTCGTCGGACAGGGATCCGATCAATGAGCAGTACTTC

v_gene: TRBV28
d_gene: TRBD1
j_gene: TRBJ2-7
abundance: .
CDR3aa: CASSSPGTGGPYEQYF
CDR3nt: TGTGCCAGCAGTTCGCCCGGGACAGGGGGACCCTACGAGCAGTACTTC

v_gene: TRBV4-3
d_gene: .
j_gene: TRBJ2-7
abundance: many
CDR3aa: CASSQDKGPYEQYF
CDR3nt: TGCGCCAGCAGCCAAGACAAGGGACCCTACGAGCAGTACTTC

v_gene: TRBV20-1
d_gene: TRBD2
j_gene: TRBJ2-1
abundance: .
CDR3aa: CSANLREGSEQFF
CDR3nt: TGCAGTGCTAACTTGCGGGAGGGTAGTGAGCAGTTCTTC

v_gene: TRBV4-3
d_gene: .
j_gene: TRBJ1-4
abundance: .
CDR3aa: CASSQDPGATNEKLFF
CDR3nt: TGCGCCAGCAGCCAAGATCCCGGTGCAACTAATGAAAAACTGTTTTTT

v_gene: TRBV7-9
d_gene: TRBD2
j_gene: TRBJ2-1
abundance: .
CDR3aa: CASSLGTGGNNEQFF
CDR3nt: TGTGCCAGCAGCTTAGGGACGGGAGGAAACAATGAGCAGTTCTTC

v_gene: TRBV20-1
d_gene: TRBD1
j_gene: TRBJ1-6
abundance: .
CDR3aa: CSASGRTGGSGDNSPLHF
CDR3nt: TGCAGTGCTAGCGGGAGAACAGGGGGCAGCGGGGATAATTCACCCCTCCACTTT

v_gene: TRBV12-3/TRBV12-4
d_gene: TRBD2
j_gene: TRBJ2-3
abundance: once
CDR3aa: CASSPSSGMRADAQYF
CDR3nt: TGTGCCAGCAGCCCATCAAGCGGGATGAGAGCAGATGCGCAGTATTTT

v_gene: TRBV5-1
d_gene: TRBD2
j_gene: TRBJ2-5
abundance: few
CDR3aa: CASSFLAGGTETQYF
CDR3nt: TGCGCCAGCAGCTTTCTAGCGGGCGGGACAGAGACCCAGTACTTC

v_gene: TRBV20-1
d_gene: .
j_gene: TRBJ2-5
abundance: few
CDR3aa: CSAEWSGQETQYF
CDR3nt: TGCAGTGCTGAATGGTCGGGGCAAGAGACCCAGTACTTC

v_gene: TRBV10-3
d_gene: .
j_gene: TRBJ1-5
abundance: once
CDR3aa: CATQGQGGNQPQHF
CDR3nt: TGTGCCACTCAGGGTCAGGGAGGCAATCAGCCCCAGCATTTT

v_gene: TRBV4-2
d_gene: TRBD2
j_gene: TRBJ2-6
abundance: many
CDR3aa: CASQRDSGANVLTF
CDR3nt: TGTGCCAGTCAGCGGGACTCTGGGGCCAACGTCCTGACTTTC

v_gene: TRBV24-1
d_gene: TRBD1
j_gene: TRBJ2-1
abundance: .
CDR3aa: CATSDSGTAYNEQFF
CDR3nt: TGTGCCACCAGTGATTCCGGGACAGCCTACAATGAGCAGTTCTTC

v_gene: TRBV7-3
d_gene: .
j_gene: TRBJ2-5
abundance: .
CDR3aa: CASSLAEARVCEETQYF
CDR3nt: TGTGCCAGCAGCTTAGCGGAGGCCAGGGTCTGCGAAGAGACCCAGTACTTC

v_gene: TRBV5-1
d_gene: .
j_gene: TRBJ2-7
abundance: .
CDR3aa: CASSSDIYPTYEQYF
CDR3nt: TGCGCCAGCAGCTCGGACATCTACCCGACCTACGAGCAGTACTTC

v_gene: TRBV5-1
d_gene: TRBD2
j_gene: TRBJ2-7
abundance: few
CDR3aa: CASSLVGIGLVYEQYF
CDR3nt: TGCGCCAGCAGCTTGGTTGGGATAGGACTAGTCTACGAGCAGTACTTC

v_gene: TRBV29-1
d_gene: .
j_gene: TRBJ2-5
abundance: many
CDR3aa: CSVDLARGAQETQYF
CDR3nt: TGCAGCGTTGATCTAGCCAGGGGAGCCCAAGAGACCCAGTACTTC

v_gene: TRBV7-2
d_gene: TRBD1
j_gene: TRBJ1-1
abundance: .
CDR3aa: CASSPQDRGSEAFF
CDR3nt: TGTGCCAGCAGCCCGCAAGACAGGGGATCTGAAGCTTTCTTT

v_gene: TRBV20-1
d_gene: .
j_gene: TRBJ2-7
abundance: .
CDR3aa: CSASPGRGRGEQYF
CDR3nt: TGCAGTGCTAGTCCCGGGCGGGGACGAGGTGAGCAGTACTTC

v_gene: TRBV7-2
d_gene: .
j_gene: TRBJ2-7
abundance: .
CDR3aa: CASRPIGPYEQYF
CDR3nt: TGTGCCAGCAGACCCATTGGACCCTACGAGCAGTACTTC

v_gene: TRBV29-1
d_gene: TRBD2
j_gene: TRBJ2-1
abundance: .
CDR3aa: CSVGLRSGSYNEQFF
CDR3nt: TGCAGCGTTGGCCTAAGGAGCGGGAGCTACAATGAGCAGTTCTTC

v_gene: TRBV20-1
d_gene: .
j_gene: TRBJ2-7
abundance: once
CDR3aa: CSARFPGGTFDEQYF
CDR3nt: TGCAGTGCTAGGTTCCCAGGTGGTACGTTCGATGAGCAGTACTTC

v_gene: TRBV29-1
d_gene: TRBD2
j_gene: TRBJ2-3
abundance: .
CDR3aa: CSVALGTSDSDTQYF
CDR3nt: TGCAGCGTCGCTTTAGGGACTAGCGATTCAGATACGCAGTATTTT

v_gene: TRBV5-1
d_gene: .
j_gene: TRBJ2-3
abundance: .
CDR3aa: CASGRQGLLDTQYF
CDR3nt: TGCGCCAGCGGCAGGCAGGGGCTTTTAGATACGCAGTATTTT

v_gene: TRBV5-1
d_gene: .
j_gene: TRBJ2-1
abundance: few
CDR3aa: CASSRLGEQFF
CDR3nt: TGCGCCAGCAGCCGGCTGGGTGAGCAGTTCTTC

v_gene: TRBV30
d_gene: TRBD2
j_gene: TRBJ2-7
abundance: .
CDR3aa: CAWSYGRAYEQYF
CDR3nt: TGTGCCTGGAGTTACGGGAGGGCCTACGAGCAGTACTTC

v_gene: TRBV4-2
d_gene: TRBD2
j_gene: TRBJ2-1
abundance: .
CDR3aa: CASSQRSGGYNEQFF
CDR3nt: TGTGCCAGCAGCCAACGAAGCGGGGGCTACAATGAGCAGTTCTTC

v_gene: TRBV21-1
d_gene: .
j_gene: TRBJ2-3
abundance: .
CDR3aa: CASSPQGGPDNTDTQYF
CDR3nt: TGTGCCAGCAGCCCTCAAGGGGGGCCCGATAATACAGATACGCAGTATTTT

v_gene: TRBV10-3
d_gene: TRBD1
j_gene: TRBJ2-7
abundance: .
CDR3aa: CAIRGQGASYEQYF
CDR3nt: TGTGCCATCAGGGGACAGGGGGCCTCCTACGAGCAGTACTTC

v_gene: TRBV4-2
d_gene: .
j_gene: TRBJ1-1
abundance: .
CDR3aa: CASSQGQTNTEAFF
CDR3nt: TGTGCCAGCAGCCAAGGACAAACGAACACTGAAGCTTTCTTT

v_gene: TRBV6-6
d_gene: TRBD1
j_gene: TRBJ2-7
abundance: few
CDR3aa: CASRDRTGSSYEQYF
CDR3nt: TGTGCCAGCAGAGACCGGACAGGGAGTTCCTACGAGCAGTACTTC

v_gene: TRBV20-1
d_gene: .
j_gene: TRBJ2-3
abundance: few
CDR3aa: CSASGQGPDTQYF
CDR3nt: TGCAGTGCTAGCGGCCAGGGCCCAGATACGCAGTATTTT

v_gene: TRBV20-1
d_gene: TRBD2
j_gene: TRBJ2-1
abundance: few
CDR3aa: CSARVLAGSAYGRQFF
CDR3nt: TGCAGTGCTAGAGTTTTAGCGGGATCCGCATATGGGCGGCAGTTCTTC

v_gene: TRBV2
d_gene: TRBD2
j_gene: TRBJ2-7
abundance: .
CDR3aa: CASSGFGLAYYEQYF
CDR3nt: TGTGCCAGCAGTGGTTTCGGACTAGCTTACTACGAGCAGTACTTC

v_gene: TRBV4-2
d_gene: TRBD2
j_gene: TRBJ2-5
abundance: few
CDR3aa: CASSQQAGAGETQYF
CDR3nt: TGTGCCAGCAGCCAACAGGCGGGAGCCGGTGAGACCCAGTACTTC

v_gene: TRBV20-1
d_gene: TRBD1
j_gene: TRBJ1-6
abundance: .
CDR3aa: CSASGQGASALHF
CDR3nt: TGCAGTGCTAGCGGACAGGGGGCCTCAGCCCTCCACTTT

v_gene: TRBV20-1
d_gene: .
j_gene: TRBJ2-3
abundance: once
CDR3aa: CSARDQGLTDTQYF
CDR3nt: TGCAGTGCTAGAGATCAGGGCCTCACAGATACGCAGTATTTT

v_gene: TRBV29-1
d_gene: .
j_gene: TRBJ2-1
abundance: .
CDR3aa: CSVDLSRSEQFF
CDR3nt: TGCAGCGTTGATTTGTCTCGGAGTGAGCAGTTCTTC